This T cell receptor beta chain comes out of a study of chemoradiotherapy in HPV16-positive cancers. This table comes from immunoSEQ multiplex PCR, and its TCRdb copy is limited to in-frame clones, with some not included. The table has a few thousand clones, 60% to 85% seen once. This CDR3 is 16 amino acids long. The germline V gene encodes CDR1 LNHDA and CDR2 SQIVND (reference sequence). Deletions cut 4 bases from V and 10 bases from J, with 23 bases between. Study conclusions and caveats: During treatment, candidate HPV-specific clones and E7-related motifs expanded in tumor.

Repertoires were sampled repeatedly during chemoradiotherapy. In regard to this clone: Its target is not known.

This specimen was taken from a patient who underwent chemoradiotherapy. The receptor's source is a human donor with HPV-associated anogenital cancer. The chain recombines TRBV19 with TRBJ2-1; maybe TRBD1 (5 bases). CDR3 sequence: CASSTIALQGVGEQFF. The CDR3 region has the DNA TGTGCCAGTAGTACCATTGCTCTCCAGGGTGTAGGGGAGCAGTTCTTC.